A selection of T cell receptor beta chains follows, all from one sample in a study of blood T cell repertoires in COVID-19. Sequenced by immunoSEQ multiplex PCR; TCRdb stores in-frame clones only, minus some. The sample has around 180,000 clones, roughly 84% seen once. Sequencing used peripheral blood. The source of these receptors is a person aged 65 to 85 with COVID-19, enrolled during active disease. Each CDR3 is given with its conserved first and last residue. A D gene is named only where the DNA matches it firmly. Clone size, where shown, is once, few, many, or a class for clones that have expanded.

clone size	V gene	J gene	D gene	CDR3 protein	CDR3 DNA
-	TRBV28	TRBJ1-5	TRBD1	CASSLPGQSNQPQHF	TGTGCCAGCAGTCTTCCGGGACAGAGCAATCAGCCCCAGCATTTT
-	TRBV11-2	TRBJ1-2	-	CASSLEMVGAGYTF	TGTGCCAGCAGCTTAGAGATGGTAGGGGCTGGCTACACCTTC
-	TRBV18	TRBJ2-7	TRBD2	CASSPVRGSSYEQYF	TGTGCCAGCTCACCTGTTCGCGGGAGCTCCTACGAGCAGTACTTC
once	TRBV5-1	TRBJ1-5	-	CASSATESSNQPQHF	TGCGCCAGCAGCGCCACAGAGTCGAGCAATCAGCCCCAGCATTTT
few	TRBV29-1	TRBJ1-2	TRBD1	CSVDQTGNYGYTF	TGCAGCGTTGACCAGACAGGGAACTATGGCTACACCTTC
-	TRBV7-8	TRBJ1-2	-	CASSPAGEGDNYGYTF	TGTGCCAGCAGCCCCGCTGGGGAAGGGGATAACTATGGCTACACCTTC
-	TRBV6-1	TRBJ1-1	TRBD1	CASSERRGYTEAFF	TGTGCCAGCAGTGAACGCAGGGGGTATACTGAAGCTTTCTTT
-	TRBV10-3	TRBJ2-5	TRBD2	CAISESGLAGQETQYF	TGTGCCATCAGTGAGTCTGGACTAGCGGGCCAAGAGACCCAGTACTTC
-	TRBV20-1	TRBJ2-7	-	CSASSNYEQYF	TGCAGTGCTTCCAGTAACTACGAGCAGTACTTC
-	TRBV5-1	TRBJ2-7	TRBD1	CASSLQGDGSYEQYF	TGCGCCAGCAGCTTGCAGGGGGACGGTTCCTACGAGCAGTACTTC
-	TRBV7-8	TRBJ2-1	-	CASSLADRTPYNEQFF	TGTGCCAGCAGCTTAGCTGACAGGACCCCATACAATGAGCAGTTCTTC
-	TRBV4-1	TRBJ2-4	TRBD2	CASSQPLAGGRNIQYF	TGCGCCAGCAGCCAGCCCCTAGCGGGGGGGCGCAACATTCAGTACTTC
-	TRBV11-1	TRBJ2-5	TRBD1	CASSFGTGVETQYF	TGTGCCAGCAGCTTCGGGACAGGGGTGGAGACCCAGTACTTC
-	TRBV7-8	TRBJ1-3	-	CASRPIQGLGDTIYF	TGTGCCAGCAGACCTATCCAGGGACTGGGAGACACCATATATTTT
-	TRBV9	TRBJ2-3	TRBD1	CASSGEGTAHTQYF	TGTGCCAGCAGCGGGGAAGGGACAGCCCATACGCAGTATTTT
-	TRBV28	TRBJ1-6	TRBD1	CASSSTGGAGRSPLHF	TGTGCCAGCAGCTCGACAGGGGGCGCGGGGCGATCACCCCTCCACTTT
-	TRBV19	TRBJ1-1	-	CASSGSRGPHTEAFF	TGTGCCAGTAGTGGGAGCAGGGGCCCGCACACTGAAGCTTTCTTT
-	TRBV6-5	TRBJ2-7	TRBD1	CASGDRYEQYF	TGTGCCAGCGGGGACAGGTACGAGCAGTACTTC
-	TRBV3-1/TRBV3-2	TRBJ1-5	-	CASSQDLRGSNQPQHF	TGTGCCAGCAGCCAAGATCTCCGGGGTAGCAATCAGCCCCAGCATTTT
-	TRBV12-3/TRBV12-4	TRBJ1-6	-	CASSGPLGSPLHF	TGTGCCAGCAGTGGGCCCCTGGGCTCACCCCTCCACTTT
-	TRBV2	TRBJ2-1	TRBD1	CASRTGTGDEQFF	TGTGCCAGCAGGACTGGGACAGGGGATGAGCAGTTCTTC
-	TRBV5-6	TRBJ1-1	TRBD1	CASSLGGTGGTEAFF	TGTGCCAGCAGCTTGGGTGGGACAGGCGGCACTGAAGCTTTCTTT
-	TRBV24-1	TRBJ2-1	-	CATSDVQKRPYEQFF	TGTGCCACCAGTGATGTACAGAAAAGACCCTATGAGCAGTTCTTC
-	TRBV11-2	TRBJ1-1	-	CASSPGGWTEAFF	TGTGCCAGCAGCCCCGGGGGATGGACTGAAGCTTTCTTT
-	TRBV27	TRBJ1-6	TRBD1	CASSFAQGMNSPLHF	TGTGCCAGCTCCTTTGCACAGGGGATGAATTCACCCCTCCACTTT
-	TRBV6-6	TRBJ1-5	TRBD1	CASSLTGPSSSLVRPNQPQHF	TGTGCCAGCAGTCTGACAGGGCCTTCCTCCTCGCTGGTAAGGCCGAATCAGCCCCAGCATTTT
-	TRBV7-8	TRBJ1-5	-	CASRLAGYGSNQPQHF	TGTGCCAGCAGGCTCGCCGGGTATGGGTCTAATCAGCCCCAGCATTTT
-	TRBV3-1/TRBV3-2	TRBJ2-7	-	CASSQGGGYSYEQYF	TGTGCCAGCAGCCAAGGGGGCGGTTACTCCTACGAGCAGTACTTC
once	TRBV29-1	TRBJ1-2	TRBD1	CSVGGGQGARGYTF	TGCAGCGTTGGAGGGGGACAGGGGGCGAGAGGCTACACCTTC
-	TRBV4-1	TRBJ2-1	TRBD2	CASSQVLAGSSYNEQFF	TGCGCCAGCAGCCAGGTTTTAGCGGGGAGCTCCTACAATGAGCAGTTCTTC
-	TRBV29-1	TRBJ1-5	TRBD1	CSVGQGVSNQPQHF	TGCAGCGTTGGTCAGGGGGTAAGCAATCAGCCCCAGCATTTT
-	TRBV4-2	TRBJ1-3	-	CASSQPEASPGNTIYF	TGTGCCAGCAGCCAACCCGAAGCAAGTCCTGGAAACACCATATATTTT
-	TRBV29-1	TRBJ2-3	TRBD2	CSVGGSGGFGPIDTQYF	TGCAGCGTTGGGGGTAGCGGGGGCTTCGGTCCGATTGATACGCAGTATTTT
-	TRBV19	TRBJ2-7	-	CASSPGPGSYEQYF	TGTGCCAGTAGCCCCGGTCCGGGGTCCTACGAGCAGTACTTC
few	TRBV18	TRBJ2-7	-	CASSPYYEQYF	TGTGCCAGCTCCCCTTACTACGAGCAGTACTTC
-	TRBV28	TRBJ2-7	TRBD1	CASTRTGGLSEQYF	TGTGCCAGCACTAGAACAGGGGGTCTGTCCGAGCAGTACTTC
-	TRBV5-6	TRBJ2-7	TRBD2	CASSSSGGPTLYEQYF	TGTGCCAGCAGCTCGTCGGGGGGACCCACCCTATACGAGCAGTACTTC
-	TRBV6-2/TRBV6-3	TRBJ2-7	-	CASSWSGTYEQYF	TGTGCCAGCAGTTGGTCAGGGACCTACGAGCAGTACTTC